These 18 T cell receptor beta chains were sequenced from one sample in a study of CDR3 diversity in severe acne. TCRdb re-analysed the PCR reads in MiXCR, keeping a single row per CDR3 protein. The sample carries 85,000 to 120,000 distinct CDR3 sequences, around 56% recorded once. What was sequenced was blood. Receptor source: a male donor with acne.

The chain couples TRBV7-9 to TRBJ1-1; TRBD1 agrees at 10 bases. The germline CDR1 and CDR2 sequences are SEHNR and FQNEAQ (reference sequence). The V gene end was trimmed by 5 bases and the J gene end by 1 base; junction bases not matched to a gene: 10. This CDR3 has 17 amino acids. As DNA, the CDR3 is TGTGCCAGCAGCCACCATCGGACAGGGGGACGGAACACTGAAGCTTTCTTT. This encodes CASSHHRTGGRNTEAFF.

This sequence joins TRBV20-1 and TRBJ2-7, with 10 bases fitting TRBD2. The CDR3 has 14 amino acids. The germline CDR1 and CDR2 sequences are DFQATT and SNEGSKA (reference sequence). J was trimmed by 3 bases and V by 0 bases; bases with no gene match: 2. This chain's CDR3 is CSARDSSGGYEQYF. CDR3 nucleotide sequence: TGCAGTGCTAGAGATTCTAGCGGGGGCTACGAGCAGTACTTC.

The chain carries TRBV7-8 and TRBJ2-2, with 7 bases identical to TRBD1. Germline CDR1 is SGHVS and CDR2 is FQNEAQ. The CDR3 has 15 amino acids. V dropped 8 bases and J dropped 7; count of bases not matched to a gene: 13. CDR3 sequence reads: CASGQVERSIGELFF. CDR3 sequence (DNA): TGTGCCAGCGGACAGGTGGAACGCTCCATCGGGGAGCTGTTTTTT.

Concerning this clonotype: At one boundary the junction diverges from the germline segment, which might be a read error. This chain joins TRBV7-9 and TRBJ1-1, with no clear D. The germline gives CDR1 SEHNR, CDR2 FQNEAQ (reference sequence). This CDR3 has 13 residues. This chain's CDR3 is CTSSLGVPREAFF. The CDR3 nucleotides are TGTACCAGCAGCTTGGGAGTGCCGCGAGAGGCTTTCTTT.

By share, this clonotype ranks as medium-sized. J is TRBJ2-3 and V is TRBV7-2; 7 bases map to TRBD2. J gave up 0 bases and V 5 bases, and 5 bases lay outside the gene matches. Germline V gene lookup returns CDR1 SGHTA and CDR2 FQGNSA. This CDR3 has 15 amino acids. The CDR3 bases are TGTGCCAGCAGCACCCTAGCGGTGAGCACAGATACGCAGTATTTT. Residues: CASSTLAVSTDTQYF.

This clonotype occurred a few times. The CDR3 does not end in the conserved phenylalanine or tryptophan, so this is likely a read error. CDR3 sequence (DNA): TGTGCCAGCAGTGATCGGAGACAGCCAAATTCACCCCTCCACTCT. This codes for CASSDRRQPNSPLHS. J is TRBJ1-6 and V is TRBV6-4, with D maybe TRBD1 (5 bases). Germline lookup yields CDR1 MRHNA and CDR2 SNTAGT. Trimming left V 3 bases short and J 7 bases short, with 13 bases between. The CDR3 runs 15 residues.

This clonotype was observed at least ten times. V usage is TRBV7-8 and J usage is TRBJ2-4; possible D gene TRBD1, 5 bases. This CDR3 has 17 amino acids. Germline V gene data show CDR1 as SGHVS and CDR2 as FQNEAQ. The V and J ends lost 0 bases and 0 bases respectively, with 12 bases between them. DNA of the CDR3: TGTGCCAGCAGCTTAGCCATCAGGACATTAGCCAAAAACATTCAGTACTTC. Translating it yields CASSLAIRTLAKNIQYF.

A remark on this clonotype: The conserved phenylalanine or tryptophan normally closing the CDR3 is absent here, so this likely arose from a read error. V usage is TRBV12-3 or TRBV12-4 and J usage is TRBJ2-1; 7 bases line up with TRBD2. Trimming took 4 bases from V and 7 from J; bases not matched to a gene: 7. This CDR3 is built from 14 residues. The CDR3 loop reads CASSWAGVWNEQFS. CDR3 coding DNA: TGTGCCAGCAGTTGGGCGGGAGTTTGGAATGAGCAGTTCTCC.

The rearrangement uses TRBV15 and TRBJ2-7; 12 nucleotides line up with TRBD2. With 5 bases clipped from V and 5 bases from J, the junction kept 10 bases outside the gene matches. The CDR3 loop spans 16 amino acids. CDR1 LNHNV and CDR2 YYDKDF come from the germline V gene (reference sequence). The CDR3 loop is CATSRSLGLAGHEQYF. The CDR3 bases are TGTGCCACCAGCCGCTCATTGGGACTAGCGGGCCACGAGCAGTACTTC.

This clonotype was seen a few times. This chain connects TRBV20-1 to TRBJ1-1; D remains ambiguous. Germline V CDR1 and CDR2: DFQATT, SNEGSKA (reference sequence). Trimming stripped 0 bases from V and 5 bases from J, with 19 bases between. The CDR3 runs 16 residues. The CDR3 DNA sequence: TGCAGTGCTAGAGATGTAACTAGCGGGAGAGGGACTGAAGCTTTCTTT. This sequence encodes CSARDVTSGRGTEAFF.

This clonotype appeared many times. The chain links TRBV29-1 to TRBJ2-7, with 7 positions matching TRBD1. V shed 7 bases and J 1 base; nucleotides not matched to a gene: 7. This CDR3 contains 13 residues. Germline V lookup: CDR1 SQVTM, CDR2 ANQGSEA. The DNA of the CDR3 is TGCAGCGCCGACAGGGAATTATCCTACGAGCAGTACTTC. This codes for CSADRELSYEQYF.

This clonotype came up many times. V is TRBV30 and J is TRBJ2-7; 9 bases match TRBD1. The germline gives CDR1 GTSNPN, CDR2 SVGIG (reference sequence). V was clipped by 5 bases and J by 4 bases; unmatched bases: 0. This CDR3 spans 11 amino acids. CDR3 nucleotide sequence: TGTGCCTGGGGGACAGGGTACGAGCAGTACTTC. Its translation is CAWGTGYEQYF.

CDR3 bases: TGCAGTGCCGGCCAGCGGGAGGGCCCGGAGACCCAGTACTTC. Its protein is CSAGQREGPETQYF. The rearrangement links TRBV20-1 to TRBJ2-5; TRBD2 matches at 10 bases. Trimming took 6 bases from V and 5 from J; bases not matched to a gene: 9. The length of the CDR3 is 14 residues. The germline CDR1 and CDR2 sequences are DFQATT and SNEGSKA (reference sequence).

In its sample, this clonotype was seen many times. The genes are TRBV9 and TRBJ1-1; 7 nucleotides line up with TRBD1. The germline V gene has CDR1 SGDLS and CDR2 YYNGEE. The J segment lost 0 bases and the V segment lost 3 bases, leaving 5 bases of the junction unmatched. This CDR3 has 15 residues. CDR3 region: CASSGGQVLNTEAFF. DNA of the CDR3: TGTGCCAGCAGCGGTGGACAGGTCTTGAACACTGAAGCTTTCTTT.

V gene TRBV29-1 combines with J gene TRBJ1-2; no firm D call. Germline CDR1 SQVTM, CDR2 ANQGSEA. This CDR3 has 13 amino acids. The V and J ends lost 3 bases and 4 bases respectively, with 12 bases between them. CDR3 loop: CSVEQAKSYGYTF. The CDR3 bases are TGCAGCGTTGAGCAGGCCAAGTCCTATGGCTACACCTTC.

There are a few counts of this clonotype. Here the CDR3 reads CASSFSGTGSLDEQYF. In DNA, the CDR3 is TGTGCCAGCAGCTTCTCCGGGACAGGGAGTTTGGACGAGCAGTACTTC. The chain links TRBV5-8 to TRBJ2-7; 9 bases line up with TRBD1. This CDR3 is 16 amino acids long. Germline loops: CDR1 SGHTS, CDR2 YDEGEE. Trimming at V came to 2 bases and at J to 5 bases, leaving 11 bases not matched to a gene.

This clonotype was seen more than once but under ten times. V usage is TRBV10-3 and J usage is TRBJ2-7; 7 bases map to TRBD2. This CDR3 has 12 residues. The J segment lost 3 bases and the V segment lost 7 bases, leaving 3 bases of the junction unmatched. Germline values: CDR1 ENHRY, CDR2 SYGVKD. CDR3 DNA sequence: TGTGCCATCATGACGGGAGGCTACGAGCAGTACTTC. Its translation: CAIMTGGYEQYF.

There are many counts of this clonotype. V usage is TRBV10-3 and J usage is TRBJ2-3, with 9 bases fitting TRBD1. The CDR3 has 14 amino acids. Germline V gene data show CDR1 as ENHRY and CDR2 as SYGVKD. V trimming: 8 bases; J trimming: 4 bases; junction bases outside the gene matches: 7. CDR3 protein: CAIDGTGRADTQYF. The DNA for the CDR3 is TGTGCCATCGACGGGACAGGGAGGGCAGATACGCAGTATTTT.